The 25 T cell receptor beta chains listed next were all sequenced from one sample in a study of blood T cells in healthy people across ages. The authors ran a second PCR of 7 to 11 cycles using a sample-barcoded 5' primer and a J-beta primer mix. One entry per CDR3 protein results from TCRdb running MiXCR on the 5' RACE reads. The sample carries 1.5 million or so distinct CDR3 sequences, around 40% recorded once. The sample was blood. Receptor source: a woman between 18 and 29 years old in good health.

The chain links TRBV7-9 to TRBJ1-1; D may be TRBD1 (5 bases). Germline V gene lookup returns CDR1 SEHNR and CDR2 FQNEAQ (reference sequence). The V gene lost 5 bases and the J gene lost 10 bases, with 20 bases spanning the gap. The CDR3 totals 14 residues. DNA for the CDR3: TGTGCCAGCAGCGCACGGACGGAGCGGGGGAGAGCTTTCTTT. Translating it yields CASSARTERGRAFF.

The table lists this clonotype with a few counts. This chain joins TRBV29-1 and TRBJ1-2, with 10 bases identical to TRBD1. There are 12 residues in the CDR3. V shed 6 bases, J shed 8 bases, and the junction held 6 bases outside the gene matches. The V gene's germline CDR1 is SQVTM and CDR2 ANQGSEA. In DNA, the CDR3 is TGCAGCGTGACCGGGACAGGGGTCGGCTACACCTTC. Protein product: CSVTGTGVGYTF.

This clonotype was counted between two and nine times. The chain links TRBV5-1 to TRBJ2-3; 7 nucleotides align to TRBD1. V lost 4 bases and J lost 8; bases outside the gene matches: 4. The CDR3 is 12 residues long. Germline V gives CDR1 SGHRS, CDR2 YFSETQ. Here the CDR3 DNA reads TGCGCCAGCAGCCCACAGGGGTCTACGCAGTATTTT. It is translated as CASSPQGSTQYF.

This clonotype was counted ten times or more. The chain recombines TRBV7-2 with TRBJ2-4; D ambiguous. This CDR3 comprises 16 residues. In germline, CDR1 is SGHTA, CDR2 FQGNSA. V lost 4 bases and J lost 1, with 14 bases in between. CDR3 bases: TGTGCCAGCAGCTCATCTAGGACGGCGGCCAAAAACATTCAGTACTTC. It specifies CASSSSRTAAKNIQYF.

The J gene is TRBJ1-5, the V gene TRBV2; D ambiguous. The CDR3 consists of 13 residues. V lost 4 bases, J lost 5 bases, and 9 bases lay in between. Germline CDR1 and CDR2: SNHLY and FYNNEI. The CDR3, as DNA: TGTGCCAGCAGTGCGCAGGCCCATCAGCCCCAGCATTTT. Its protein product is CASSAQAHQPQHF.

CDR3 nucleotides: TGTGCCACCAGTGATTTTTTGGGGCCTGGGGAGACCCAGTACTTC. This encodes CATSDFLGPGETQYF. The chain employs TRBV24-1 and TRBJ2-5; tentative D call: TRBD1 (5 bases). This CDR3 comprises 15 residues. The V gene lost 1 base and the J gene lost 5 bases, with 13 bases spanning the gap. Germline lookup yields CDR1 KGHDR and CDR2 SFDVKD.

This clonotype has a handful of counts. The chain links TRBV6-5 to TRBJ2-5; no clear D gene. CDR3 length: 15 residues. The V end was cut by 6 bases, the J end by 2 bases, with 16 bases between. CDR1 is MNHEY and CDR2 is SVGAGI in the germline V gene. CDR3 in DNA: TGTGCCAGCAGCCAAGATCCTAGTCCTCAAGAGACCCAGTACTTC. Its translation is CASSQDPSPQETQYF.

This clonotype appeared a few times. This chain uses TRBV12-3 or TRBV12-4 with TRBJ2-5; possibly TRBD2 for D (5 bases). Trimming took off 6 bases at V and 3 bases at J, with 8 bases between the two ends. CDR3 length: 12 residues. This CDR3 reads CASRVGEETQYF. In DNA, the CDR3 is TGTGCCAGCAGGGTCGGGGAAGAGACCCAGTACTTC.

This clonotype was recorded a few times. The chain combines TRBV7-2 with TRBJ2-1; 7 positions agree with TRBD2. Germline loops: CDR1 SGHTA, CDR2 FQGNSA. The CDR3 covers 15 residues. With 3 bases clipped from V and 7 bases from J, the junction kept 9 bases outside the gene matches. The CDR3 DNA follows: TGTGCCAGCAGCTTCAGAAGCGGGGTTACAAATGAGCAGTTCTTC. As protein: CASSFRSGVTNEQFF.

The chain couples TRBV6-2 or TRBV6-3 to TRBJ2-6, with D unresolved. Germline V gene sequence: CDR1 MNHEY, CDR2 SVGEGT. V was clipped by 3 bases and J by 2 bases, with 11 bases between them. CDR3 length: 16 residues. In DNA form, the CDR3 reads TGTGCCAGCAGTTATTGGGCCTCCGCTGGGGCCAACGTCCTGACTTTC. It translates to CASSYWASAGANVLTF.

This clonotype was counted once. A much more abundant neighbour one base away suggests this may be a read error. The chain combines TRBV7-9 with TRBJ2-7; 7 bases line up with TRBD1. The CDR3 has 16 residues. Germline V lookup: CDR1 SEHNR, CDR2 FQNEAQ (reference sequence). J gave up 7 bases and V 2 bases, and 14 bases lay outside the gene matches. The CDR3 DNA follows: TGTGCCAGCAGCTTAAGGGGGCGGAGCTCCTACAATGAGCAGTACTTC. Protein product: CASSLRGRSSYNEQYF. The variable domain in full, completed from reference TRBV7-9 and TRBJ2-7, reads DTGVSQNPRHKITKRGQNVTFRCDPISEHNRLYWYRQTLGQGPEFLTYFQNEAQLEKSRLLSDRFSAERPKGSFSTLEIQRTEQGDSAMYLCASSLRGRSSYNEQYFGPGTRLTVT.

Concerning this clonotype: One end of the junction fails to match germline, which may point to a read error. The gene calls are TRBV5-1 and TRBJ2-5, with no clear D. The CDR3 runs 14 residues. Germline lookup yields CDR1 SGHRS and CDR2 YFSETQ. In DNA form, the CDR3 reads TGCGCCAACAGCTTGATGGCTTCACAAGAGACCCAGTACTTC. The encoded protein is CANSLMASQETQYF.

The CDR3 spells CASSAGCEQYF. The DNA of the CDR3 is TGTGCCAGCAGCGCTGGCTGCGAGCAGTACTTC. The chain uses TRBV7-2 and TRBJ2-7; D unclear. The CDR3 consists of 11 residues. V lost 5 bases and J lost 6, with 8 bases in between. The V gene's germline CDR1 is SGHTA and CDR2 FQGNSA. Based on the CDR3 plus reference TRBV7-2 and TRBJ2-7, the full variable domain is GAGVSQSPSNKVTEKGKDVELRCDPISGHTALYWYRQSLGQGLEFLIYFQGNSAPDKSGLPSDRFSAERTGGSVSTLTIQRTQQEDSAVYLCASSAGCEQYFGPGTRLTVT.

The genes are TRBV7-9 and TRBJ2-4; the match to TRBD2 covers 7 bases. V shed 3 bases, J shed 11 bases, and the junction held 4 bases outside the gene matches. CDR3 length equals 12 residues. From germline, CDR1 is SEHNR and CDR2 FQNEAQ (reference sequence). CDR3 amino acids: CASSFAGVFQYF. CDR3 coding DNA: TGTGCCAGCAGCTTCGCGGGAGTCTTTCAGTACTTC.

There are a few counts of this clonotype. The rearrangement links TRBV29-1 to TRBJ2-1; 10 bases are shared with TRBD2. The CDR3 totals 15 residues. Per the germline V gene, CDR1 is SQVTM and CDR2 is ANQGSEA. V trimming: 1 base; J trimming: 2 bases; junction bases outside the gene matches: 2. Written as DNA, the CDR3 is TGCAGCGTTGAAGGAGCGGGAGGGACCTACAATGAGCAGTTCTTC. The encoded protein is CSVEGAGGTYNEQFF.

CDR3 residues: CAVAEPSSYNEQYF. In DNA form, the CDR3 reads TGTGCCGTAGCCGAACCGAGCTCCTACAATGAGCAGTACTTC. V and J are TRBV10-3 and TRBJ2-7; no firm D call. Trimming pared 11 bases from V and 7 bases from J, leaving 24 bases between. There are 14 residues in the CDR3. CDR1 is ENHRY, CDR2 SYGVKD, per germline.

The table lists this clonotype with a few counts. This rearrangement joins TRBV20-1 to TRBJ2-2, with TRBD2 identical over 7 bases. The J segment lost 5 bases and the V segment lost 5 bases, leaving 8 bases of the junction unmatched. The CDR3 is 14 residues long. The germline CDR1 and CDR2 sequences are DFQATT and SNEGSKA (reference sequence). In nucleotides, the CDR3 is TGCAGTGCTGAGAGGCGGGGGAGAACCGGGGAGCTGTTTTTT. This codes for CSAERRGRTGELFF.

V and J are TRBV4-1 and TRBJ1-2, with D unclear. Germline CDR1 MGHRA, CDR2 YSYEKL. This CDR3 has 14 amino acids. V lost 4 bases and J lost 5, with 14 bases in between. The CDR3 region is CASSPEASDYGYTF. The CDR3 DNA reads TGCGCCAGCAGCCCGGAAGCATCAGATTATGGCTACACCTTC.

The V call is TRBV28, the J call TRBJ2-7, with 7 bases that match TRBD1. The germline gives CDR1 MDHEN, CDR2 SYDVKM. The CDR3 covers 15 residues. After removal of 6 bases from V and 2 bases from J, the junction contained 10 bases not matched to a gene. CDR3 sequence reads: CASRIADRTTYEQYF. The DNA of the CDR3 is TGTGCCAGCAGGATTGCGGACAGGACGACCTACGAGCAGTACTTC.

The CDR3 loop reads CATSLERGGFGSDTQYF. The CDR3 coding sequence is TGTGCCACCAGCCTCGAGCGGGGGGGATTTGGGTCAGATACGCAGTATTTT. J is TRBJ2-3 and V is TRBV15; TRBD2 matches at 10 bases. This CDR3 spans 17 amino acids. J was trimmed by 4 bases and V by 5 bases; bases with no gene match: 12. Per germline, CDR1 LNHNV and CDR2 YYDKDF (reference sequence).

The J gene is TRBJ2-7, the V gene TRBV7-9, with D unresolved. The CDR3 has 12 residues. Trimming left V 3 bases short and J 6 bases short, with 9 bases between. Germline-derived CDR1 and CDR2 are SEHNR and FQNEAQ (reference sequence). The CDR3 is CASSLTTGEQYF. CDR3 DNA: TGTGCCAGCAGCTTGACAACCGGCGAGCAGTACTTC.

This clonotype was detected only a few times. The V call is TRBV6-6, the J call TRBJ2-7, with 8 positions matching TRBD2. The germline CDR1 and CDR2 sequences are MNHNY and SVGAGI (reference sequence). CDR3 length: 12 residues. The trim removed 2 bases at V and 9 bases at J, leaving 3 bases unmatched. The CDR3 bases are TGTGCCAGCAGTTACGCCCGGGAGGGGCAGTACTTC. This sequence encodes CASSYAREGQYF.

This clonotype was seen only a few times. The chain combines TRBV27 with TRBJ2-1, with 9 bases that match TRBD1. This CDR3 has 15 residues. The V gene's germline CDR1 is MNHEY and CDR2 SMNVEV (reference sequence). The trim removed 2 bases at V and 6 bases at J, leaving 5 bases unmatched. Here the CDR3 reads CASSLPDRGINEQFF. DNA of the CDR3: TGTGCCAGCAGTTTACCGGACAGGGGTATCAATGAGCAGTTCTTC.

The genes are TRBV7-9 and TRBJ2-3, with D possibly TRBD2 on 5 matching bases. Germline V lookup: CDR1 SEHNR, CDR2 FQNEAQ (reference sequence). V was trimmed by 3 bases and J by 1 base, leaving 20 bases between them. There are 18 residues in the CDR3. CDR3 in amino acids: CASSFLARRHTGTDTQYF. CDR3 DNA sequence: TGTGCCAGCAGCTTCTTAGCGAGGAGGCACACAGGCACAGATACGCAGTATTTT.

This clonotype came up many times. The chain recombines TRBV4-1 with TRBJ2-3; D is possibly TRBD2 (6 bases). From germline, CDR1 is MGHRA and CDR2 YSYEKL. The CDR3 is 17 amino acids. Trimming stripped 4 bases from V and 0 bases from J, with 17 bases between. Here the CDR3 DNA reads TGCGCCAGCAGCCGCCTACCGGGACTTATTAGCACAGATACGCAGTATTTT. Translating it yields CASSRLPGLISTDTQYF.